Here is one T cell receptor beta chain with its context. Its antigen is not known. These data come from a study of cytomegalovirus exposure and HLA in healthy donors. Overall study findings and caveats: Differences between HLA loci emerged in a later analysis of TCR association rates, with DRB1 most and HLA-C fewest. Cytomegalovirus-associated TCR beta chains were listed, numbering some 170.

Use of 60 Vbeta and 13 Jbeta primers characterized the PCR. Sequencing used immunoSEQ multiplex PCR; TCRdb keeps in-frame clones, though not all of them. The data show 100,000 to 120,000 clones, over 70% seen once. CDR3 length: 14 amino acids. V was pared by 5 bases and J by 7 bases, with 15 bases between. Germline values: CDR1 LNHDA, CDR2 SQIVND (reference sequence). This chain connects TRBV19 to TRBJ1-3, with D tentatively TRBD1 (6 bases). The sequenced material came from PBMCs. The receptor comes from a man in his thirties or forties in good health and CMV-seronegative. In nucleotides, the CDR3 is TGTGCCAGTAGTTTCTGGGGGGGCCGCAACACCATATATTTT. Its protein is CASSFWGGRNTIYF.